The present entry profiles one T cell receptor (beta chain) with its context. Antigen specificity is unknown. Profiled with immunoSEQ multiplex PCR; TCRdb holds only in-frame clones, not every one. Here the sample spans tens of thousands of clones, roughly 90% being singletons. This entry belongs to a study of T cell responses to AZD1222 COVID-19 vaccine. CDR1 is MDHEN and CDR2 is SYDVKM in the germline V gene. J lost 2 bases, V lost 7 bases, and 8 bases had no gene match. This CDR3 has 18 amino acids. The study, taken as a whole, reports: The number of AZD1222 recipients seropositive at baseline was only five or six.

This material consisted of peripheral blood, taken on day 0 of AZD1222 vaccination. The sequence came from an adult in good health. The V gene is TRBV28, the J gene TRBJ2-2; 15 bases fit TRBD2. This CDR3 is CASIGTSGRRGNTGELFF. The DNA of the CDR3 is TGTGCCAGCATAGGGACTAGCGGGAGGCGGGGAAACACCGGGGAGCTGTTTTTT.